This T cell receptor (beta chain) was found in a study of blood T cell repertoires in COVID-19. Overall study context: From T cells, B-cell-depleted T cells, or PBMCs came the material, which was cDNA or gDNA.

V was pared by 0 bases and J by 5 bases, with 9 bases between. Germline CDR1 SGHRS, CDR2 YFSETQ. The CDR3 runs to 14 residues. How the authors handled the data: Using reference gene primer amplification, nucleated cell counts were estimated. TCRdb keeps only in-frame clones here, not all; method: immunoSEQ multiplex PCR. V and J calls and clone size are those listed in that table; D and trimming were worked out from the DNA. The sample holds fewer than 80,000 clones, 88% seen once. The clonotype was recovered from a human donor in a cohort sampled during active COVID-19. The V gene is TRBV5-1, the J gene TRBJ2-1; D is possibly TRBD2 (6 bases). Sequences were obtained from peripheral blood. The CDR3 DNA reads TGCGCCAGCAGCTTGGACGGGGGTCACAATGAGCAGTTCTTC. Its translation: CASSLDGGHNEQFF.